This T cell receptor (beta chain) was retrieved from a study of blood T cell repertoires in COVID-19. V was clipped by 3 bases and J by 0 bases, with 9 bases between them. Per germline, CDR1 LNHNV and CDR2 YYDKDF (reference sequence). The CDR3 has 14 residues. Method: immunoSEQ multiplex PCR; TCRdb's copy keeps in-frame clones and lacks some. The sample has about 260,000 clones; approximately 89% are singletons. The chain carries TRBV15 and TRBJ2-7; D not certain. The specimen was peripheral blood. This TCR derives from a woman in her 70s with COVID-19, enrolled during active disease. The DNA for the CDR3 is TGTGCCACCAGCAGCCTTCCCAGCTCCTACGAGCAGTACTTC. It translates to CATSSLPSSYEQYF.